Listed below are T cell receptor beta chains from one sample, sequenced in a study of shared clonotypes between healthy human individuals. Sequencing used immunoSEQ multiplex PCR; TCRdb keeps in-frame clones, though not all of them. The sample includes about 2.1 million clones, approximately 92% of them seen just once. Sequenced material: naive CD8+ T cells from PBMCs. The receptors here all came from a young man in good health. Some clones in this sample may be carry-over from other donors' samples. The CDR3 runs from the conserved cysteine through the conserved F or W. D genes are given only for firm matches. Clone size is shown for a subset of rows, as once, few, many or a class of expanded clone.

CASTDPDKNTGELFF	TGTGCCAGCACAGACCCGGACAAGAACACCGGGGAGCTGTTTTTT	.	TRBV2	TRBJ2-2	.
CASSLGQKVQIMNTEAFF	TGTGCCAGCAGTTTAGGCCAGAAGGTACAGATCATGAACACTGAAGCTTTCTTT	.	TRBV28	TRBJ1-1	few
CASSQAAGPWGETQYF	TGCGCCAGCAGCCAAGCCGCGGGGCCGTGGGGAGAGACCCAGTACTTC	.	TRBV4-3	TRBJ2-5	.
CASSLGGSYEQYF	TGTGCCAGCAGCTTAGGCGGAAGCTACGAGCAGTACTTC	.	TRBV11-2	TRBJ2-7	.
CASSLDGAGTYNEQFF	TGCGCCAGCAGCCTGGACGGGGCGGGGACCTACAATGAGCAGTTCTTC	.	TRBV5-1	TRBJ2-1	once
CASSYSGANYGYTF	TGTGCCAGCAGTTACTCGGGGGCCAACTATGGCTACACCTTC	.	TRBV6-5	TRBJ1-2	.
CASSYRDRPTYEQYF	TGTGCCAGCAGCTACCGGGACAGGCCTACCTACGAGCAGTACTTC	TRBD1	TRBV5-4	TRBJ2-7	.
CASSEYEGRQPQHF	TGTGCCAGCAGTGAATATGAGGGGAGGCAGCCCCAGCATTTT	.	TRBV25-1	TRBJ1-5	.
CASNPRTSGIQETQYF	TGTGCCAGCAACCCTAGGACTAGCGGGATCCAAGAGACCCAGTACTTC	TRBD2	TRBV11-2	TRBJ2-5	.
CASPGATADTQYF	TGTGCCAGCCCCGGAGCGACGGCAGATACGCAGTATTTT	.	TRBV7-9	TRBJ2-3	.
CASSIGFGFSYEQYF	TGTGCCAGTAGTATTGGGTTCGGCTTCTCCTACGAGCAGTACTTC	.	TRBV19	TRBJ2-7	.
CSVKTGGGREAFF	TGCAGCGTGAAGACAGGGGGAGGTAGGGAAGCTTTCTTT	TRBD1	TRBV29-1	TRBJ1-1	few
CASSVGGGEQYF	TGTGCCAGCAGCGTAGGGGGAGGCGAGCAGTACTTC	.	TRBV9	TRBJ2-7	.
CASSLAPRQDAYEQYF	TGTGCCAGCAGCTTAGCACCCCGGCAGGATGCCTACGAGCAGTACTTC	.	TRBV7-9	TRBJ2-7	once
CASSYTGGYEQYF	TGTGCCAGCAGTTACACAGGGGGCTACGAGCAGTACTTC	TRBD1	TRBV6-6	TRBJ2-7	few
CASSLEGLAGELFF	TGTGCCAGCAGCTTAGAGGGACTAGCGGGGGAGCTGTTTTTT	TRBD2	TRBV7-9	TRBJ2-2	.
CASSSLRDKSSYNEQFF	TGTGCCAGCTCATCCCTCCGGGACAAGAGCTCCTACAATGAGCAGTTCTTC	.	TRBV18	TRBJ2-1	.
CASSQGTGVQQPQHF	TGTGCCAGCAGCCAAGGGACAGGGGTTCAACAGCCCCAGCATTTT	TRBD1	TRBV7-8	TRBJ1-5	.
CASSQNSGTSYEQYF	TGTGCCAGCAGCCAAAACTCCGGGACATCCTACGAGCAGTACTTC	.	TRBV4-2	TRBJ2-7	.
CATSRQKTGLGEKLFF	TGTGCCACCAGCAGACAAAAAACAGGGTTGGGGGAAAAACTGTTTTTT	.	TRBV15	TRBJ1-4	.
CAWTAVYNSPLHF	TGTGCCTGGACTGCAGTATATAATTCACCCCTCCACTTT	.	TRBV30	TRBJ1-6	.
CASTPSGTNHNYGYTF	TGTGCCAGCACCCCCTCCGGGACAAATCACAACTATGGCTACACCTTC	.	TRBV27	TRBJ1-2	once
CASSLSAGTDTQYF	TGTGCCAGCAGCCTTTCGGCCGGCACAGATACGCAGTATTTT	.	TRBV16	TRBJ2-3	.
CASSPGQSSYNEQFF	TGTGCCAGCAGCCCGGGACAGAGCTCCTACAATGAGCAGTTCTTC	TRBD1	TRBV9	TRBJ2-1	.
CAIGKVLEETQYF	TGTGCCATCGGCAAGGTCCTAGAAGAGACCCAGTACTTC	.	TRBV10-3	TRBJ2-5	once
CASSTGTGGRDQPQHF	TGTGCCAGCAGCACCGGGACAGGGGGAAGGGATCAGCCCCAGCATTTT	TRBD1	TRBV2	TRBJ1-5	.
CASSLARDEQYF	TGTGCCAGCAGCTTAGCCAGGGACGAGCAGTACTTC	.	TRBV11-2	TRBJ2-7	few
CASSLKVGRGNTEAFF	TGTGCCAGCAGTTTAAAAGTGGGGAGGGGGAACACTGAAGCTTTCTTT	.	TRBV28	TRBJ1-1	.
CASSNTGTYMSYEQYF	TGTGCCAGCAGCAATACGGGGACCTATATGTCCTACGAGCAGTACTTC	.	TRBV7-8	TRBJ2-7	once
CAIDGGQDLGGYTF	TGTGCCATCGACGGCGGACAGGATCTTGGTGGCTACACCTTC	TRBD1	TRBV10-3	TRBJ1-2	.
CASSPINRGETQYF	TGTGCCAGCAGCCCAATCAACCGGGGAGAGACCCAGTACTTC	.	TRBV7-9	TRBJ2-5	.
CASSSTSGSNTGELFF	TGTGCCAGCAGTTCGACTAGCGGCTCGAACACCGGGGAGCTGTTTTTT	TRBD2	TRBV13	TRBJ2-2	.
CASSHTSGRAFDEQYF	TGTGCCAGCAGCCACACTAGCGGGAGGGCCTTTGACGAGCAGTACTTC	TRBD2	TRBV28	TRBJ2-7	.
CASSVGLAGAISGANVLTF	TGTGCCAGCAGCGTGGGACTAGCGGGAGCGATCTCTGGGGCCAACGTCCTGACTTTC	TRBD2	TRBV28	TRBJ2-6	once
CASSHIGLASTTDTQYF	TGCGCCAGCAGCCACATAGGACTAGCGAGTACCACAGATACGCAGTATTTT	TRBD2	TRBV4-1	TRBJ2-3	.
CASSSESYSNQPQHF	TGTGCCAGCAGCTCCGAAAGTTATAGCAATCAGCCCCAGCATTTT	.	TRBV7-9	TRBJ1-5	few